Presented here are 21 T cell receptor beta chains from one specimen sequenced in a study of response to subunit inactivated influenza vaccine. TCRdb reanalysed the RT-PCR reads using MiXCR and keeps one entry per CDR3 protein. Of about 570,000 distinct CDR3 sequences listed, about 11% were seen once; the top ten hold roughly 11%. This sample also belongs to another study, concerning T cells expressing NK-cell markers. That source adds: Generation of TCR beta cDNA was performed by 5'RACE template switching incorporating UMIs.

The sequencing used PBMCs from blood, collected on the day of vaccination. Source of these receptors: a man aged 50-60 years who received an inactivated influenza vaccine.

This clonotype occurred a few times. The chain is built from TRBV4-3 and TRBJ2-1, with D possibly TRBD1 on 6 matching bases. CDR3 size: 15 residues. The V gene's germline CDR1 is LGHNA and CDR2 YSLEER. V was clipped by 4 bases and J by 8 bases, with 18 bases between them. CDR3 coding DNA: TGCGCCAGCAGCCGAGATTGGGGGCGCGGACATGAGCAGTTCTTC. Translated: CASSRDWGRGHEQFF.

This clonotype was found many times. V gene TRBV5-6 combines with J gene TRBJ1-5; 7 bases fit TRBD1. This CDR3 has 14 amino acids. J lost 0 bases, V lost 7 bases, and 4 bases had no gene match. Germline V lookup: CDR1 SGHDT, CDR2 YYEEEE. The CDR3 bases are TGTGCCAGCGCGTACAGGGGTAGCAATCAGCCCCAGCATTTT. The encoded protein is CASAYRGSNQPQHF.

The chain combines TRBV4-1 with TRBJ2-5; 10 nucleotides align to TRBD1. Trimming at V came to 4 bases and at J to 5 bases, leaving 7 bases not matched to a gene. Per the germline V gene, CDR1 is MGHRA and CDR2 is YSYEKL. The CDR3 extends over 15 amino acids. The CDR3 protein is CASSPLTGGAETQYF. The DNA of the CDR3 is TGCGCCAGCAGCCCGCTGACAGGGGGCGCGGAGACCCAGTACTTC.

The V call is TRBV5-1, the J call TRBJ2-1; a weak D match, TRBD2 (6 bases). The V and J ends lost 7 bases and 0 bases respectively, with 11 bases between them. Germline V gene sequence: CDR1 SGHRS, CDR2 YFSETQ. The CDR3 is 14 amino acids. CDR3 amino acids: CASHDSGSYNEQFF. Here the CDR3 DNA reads TGCGCCAGCCATGATAGCGGCTCCTACAATGAGCAGTTCTTC.

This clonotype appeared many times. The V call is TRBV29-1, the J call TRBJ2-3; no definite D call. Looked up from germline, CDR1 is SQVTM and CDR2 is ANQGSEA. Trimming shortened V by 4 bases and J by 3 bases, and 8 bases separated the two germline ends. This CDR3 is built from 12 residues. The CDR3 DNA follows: TGCAGCGTTGCTGTCTCAACAGATACGCAGTATTTT. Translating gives CSVAVSTDTQYF.

Here the CDR3 DNA reads TGTGCCAGCGAAGGGCCCACCGCACAGGGGACCTACGAGCAGTACTTC. This gives the protein CASEGPTAQGTYEQYF. The chain carries TRBV27 and TRBJ2-7; 7 positions match TRBD1. This CDR3 comprises 16 residues. CDR1 and CDR2 (germline): MNHEY, SMNVEV (reference sequence). J gave up 2 bases and V 8 bases, and 15 bases lay outside the gene matches.

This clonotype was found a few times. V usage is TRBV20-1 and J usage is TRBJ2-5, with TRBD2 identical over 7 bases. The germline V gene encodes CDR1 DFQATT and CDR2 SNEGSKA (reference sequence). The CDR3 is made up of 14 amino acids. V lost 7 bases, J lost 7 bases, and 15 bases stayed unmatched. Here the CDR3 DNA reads TGCAGTGTCAAAGGCCAGGCGGGAGTCGGGACCCAGTACTTC. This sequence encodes CSVKGQAGVGTQYF.

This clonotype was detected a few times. CDR3 nucleotides: TGTGCCAGTAGTAGGGGGCCACAGGGGGCCAGATACAATGAGCAGTTCTTC. Protein: CASSRGPQGARYNEQFF. V is TRBV19 and J is TRBJ2-1, with 9 positions matching TRBD1. The CDR3 runs to 17 residues. V trimming: 4 bases; J trimming: 4 bases; junction bases outside the gene matches: 11. Germline CDR1 LNHDA, CDR2 SQIVND (reference sequence).

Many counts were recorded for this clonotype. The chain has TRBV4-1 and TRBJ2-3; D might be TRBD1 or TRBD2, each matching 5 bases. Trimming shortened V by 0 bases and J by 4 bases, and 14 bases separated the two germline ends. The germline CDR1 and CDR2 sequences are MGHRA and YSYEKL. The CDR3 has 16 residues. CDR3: CASSQDVRGPADTQYF. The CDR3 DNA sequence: TGCGCCAGCAGCCAAGATGTGAGGGGCCCCGCAGATACGCAGTATTTT.

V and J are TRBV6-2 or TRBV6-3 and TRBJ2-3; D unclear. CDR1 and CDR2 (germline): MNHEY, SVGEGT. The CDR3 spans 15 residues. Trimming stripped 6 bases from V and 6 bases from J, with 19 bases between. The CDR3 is CASREAGPKTDTQYF. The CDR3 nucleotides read TGTGCCAGCAGGGAAGCCGGGCCGAAGACGGATACGCAGTATTTT.

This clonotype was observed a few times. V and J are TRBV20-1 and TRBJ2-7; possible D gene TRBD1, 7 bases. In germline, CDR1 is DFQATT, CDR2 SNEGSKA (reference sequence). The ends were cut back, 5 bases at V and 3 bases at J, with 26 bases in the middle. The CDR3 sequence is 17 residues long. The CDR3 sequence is CSAVGTEVGGKIYEQYF. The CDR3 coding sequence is TGCAGTGCTGTCGGGACAGAGGTAGGGGGGAAAATCTACGAGCAGTACTTC.

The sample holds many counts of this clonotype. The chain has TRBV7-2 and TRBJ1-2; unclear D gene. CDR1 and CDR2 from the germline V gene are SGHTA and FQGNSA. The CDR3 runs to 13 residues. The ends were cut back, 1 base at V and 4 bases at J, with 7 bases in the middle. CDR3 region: CASSLGIRYGYTF. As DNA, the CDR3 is TGTGCCAGCAGCTTAGGGATCCGCTATGGCTACACCTTC. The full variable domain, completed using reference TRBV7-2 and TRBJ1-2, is GAGVSQSPSNKVTEKGKDVELRCDPISGHTALYWYRQSLGQGLEFLIYFQGNSAPDKSGLPSDRFSAERTGGSVSTLTIQRTQQEDSAVYLCASSLGIRYGYTFGSGTRLTVV.

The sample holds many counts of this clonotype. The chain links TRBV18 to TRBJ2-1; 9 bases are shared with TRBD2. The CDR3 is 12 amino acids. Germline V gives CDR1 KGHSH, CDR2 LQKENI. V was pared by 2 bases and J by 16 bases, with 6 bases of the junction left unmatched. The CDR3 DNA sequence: TGTGCCAGCTCACCAGTAGGGGGACTAGCATTCTTC. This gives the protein CASSPVGGLAFF.

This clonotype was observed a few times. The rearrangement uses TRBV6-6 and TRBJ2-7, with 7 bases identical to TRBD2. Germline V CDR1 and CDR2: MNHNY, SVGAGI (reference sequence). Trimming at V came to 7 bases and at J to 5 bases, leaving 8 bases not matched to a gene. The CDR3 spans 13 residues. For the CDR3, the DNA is TGTGCCAGCACGCTGCGGGGGACCGACGAGCAGTACTTC. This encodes CASTLRGTDEQYF.

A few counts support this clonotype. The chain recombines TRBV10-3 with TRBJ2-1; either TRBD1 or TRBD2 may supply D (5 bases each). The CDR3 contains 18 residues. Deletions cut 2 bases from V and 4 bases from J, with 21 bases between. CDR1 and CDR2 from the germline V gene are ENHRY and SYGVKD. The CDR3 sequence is CAISEEGLRANIYNEQFF. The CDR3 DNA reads TGTGCCATCAGTGAGGAGGGGCTGAGGGCCAATATATACAATGAGCAGTTCTTC.

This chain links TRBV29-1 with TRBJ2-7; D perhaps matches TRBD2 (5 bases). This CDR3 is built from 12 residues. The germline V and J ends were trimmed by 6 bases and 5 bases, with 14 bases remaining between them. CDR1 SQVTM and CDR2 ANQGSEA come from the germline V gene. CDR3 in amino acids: CSVSTGFDEQYF. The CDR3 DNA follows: TGCAGCGTCTCGACGGGGTTCGACGAGCAGTACTTC.

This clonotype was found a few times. The CDR3 nucleotides are TGTGCCAGCAGCTTGTTTGGGTTCACATCCACGTCGCAAGAGACCCAGTACTTC. Protein: CASSLFGFTSTSQETQYF. The V and J genes are TRBV5-6 and TRBJ2-5, with D unclear. The V gene's germline CDR1 is SGHDT and CDR2 YYEEEE. The ends were cut back, 1 base at V and 2 bases at J, with 21 bases in the middle. The length of the CDR3 is 18 residues.

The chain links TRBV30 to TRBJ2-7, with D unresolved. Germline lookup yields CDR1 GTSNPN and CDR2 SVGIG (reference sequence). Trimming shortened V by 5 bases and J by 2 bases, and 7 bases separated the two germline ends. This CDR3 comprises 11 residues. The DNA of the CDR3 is TGTGCCTGGGGTAACGCCTACGAGCAGTACTTC. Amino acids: CAWGNAYEQYF.

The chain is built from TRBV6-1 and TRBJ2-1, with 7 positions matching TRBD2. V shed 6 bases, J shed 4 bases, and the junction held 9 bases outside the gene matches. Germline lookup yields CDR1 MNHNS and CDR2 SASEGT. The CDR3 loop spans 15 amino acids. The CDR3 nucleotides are TGTGCCAGCAGGGGAGGGGCTAGCGGATACAATGAGCAGTTCTTC. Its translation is CASRGGASGYNEQFF.

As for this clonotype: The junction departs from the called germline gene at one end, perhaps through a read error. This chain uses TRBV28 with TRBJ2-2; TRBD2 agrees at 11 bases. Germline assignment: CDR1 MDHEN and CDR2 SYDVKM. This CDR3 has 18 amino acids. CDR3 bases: TGTGCCAGCAGTTTCCTAGCCGGGACTAGCGGCAACAACGGGGAGCTGTTTTTT. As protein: CASSFLAGTSGNNGELFF.

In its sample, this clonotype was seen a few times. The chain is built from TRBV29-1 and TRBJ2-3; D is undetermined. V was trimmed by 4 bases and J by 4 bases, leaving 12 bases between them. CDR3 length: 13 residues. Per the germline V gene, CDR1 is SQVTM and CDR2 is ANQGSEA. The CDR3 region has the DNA TGCAGCGTTGTGGCGAAGTACGCAGATACGCAGTATTTT. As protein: CSVVAKYADTQYF.